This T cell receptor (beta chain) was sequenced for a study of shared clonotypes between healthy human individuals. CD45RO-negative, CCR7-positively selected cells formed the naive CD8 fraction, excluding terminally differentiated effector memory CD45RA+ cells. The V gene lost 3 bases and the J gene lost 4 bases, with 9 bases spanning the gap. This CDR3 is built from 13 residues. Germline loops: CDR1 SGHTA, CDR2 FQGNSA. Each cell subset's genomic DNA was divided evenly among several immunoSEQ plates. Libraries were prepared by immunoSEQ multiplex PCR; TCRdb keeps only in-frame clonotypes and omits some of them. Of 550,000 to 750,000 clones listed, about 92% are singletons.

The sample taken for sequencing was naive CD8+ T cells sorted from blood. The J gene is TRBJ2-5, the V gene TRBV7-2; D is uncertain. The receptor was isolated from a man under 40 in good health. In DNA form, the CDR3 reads TGTGCCAGCAGCTTTTGGGTAGGAGAGACCCAGTACTTC. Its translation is CASSFWVGETQYF.